This record covers a single T cell receptor (beta chain). As yet, its antigen is unknown. The data stem from a study of T cell responses to AZD1222 COVID-19 vaccine. This CDR3 comprises 17 residues. Germline lookup yields CDR1 SEHNR and CDR2 FQNEAQ (reference sequence). Germline trimming cut 7 bases from V and 4 bases from J; bases unmatched to any gene: 16. Assay: immunoSEQ multiplex PCR; the TCRdb copy retains only in-frame clones and omits some. The repertoire has 110,000 or so clones, 70% to 90% of them found once; the top ten carry 3.5%. Study-wide findings and caveats: Within unmutated variant regions lay the reported targets of nearly half of spike-specific TCRs. A mostly white British donor set with more females was recruited, and clonal diversity was possibly underestimated. Spike was spanned by vaccine-associated CD4 TCRs, with dominance at 160-218 and 743-854.

The chain is built from TRBV7-9 and TRBJ2-7; 10 bases fit TRBD1. The sample was peripheral blood, taken 28 days after the second AZD1222 dose. This TCR was sampled from an adult who received the AZD1222 COVID-19 vaccine. The CDR3 here is CASTPQVLRDRGYEQYF. Written as DNA, the CDR3 is TGTGCCAGCACTCCTCAAGTCCTCCGGGACAGGGGATACGAGCAGTACTTC.